The clone carrying this T cell receptor beta chain has just one count. Only in-frame clones appear in the TCRdb table, and some are missing; sequencing was by immunoSEQ multiplex PCR. Of just over 50,000 clones listed, about 90% are singletons. This record belongs to a study of blood T cell repertoires in COVID-19. On the study more broadly: Sites across the United States, Italy and Spain contributed samples from acute and convalescent COVID-19. The cDNA or gDNA used as material had been derived from T cells, B-cell-depleted T cells, or PBMCs.

This CDR3 has 13 amino acids. V lost 3 bases and J 10 bases, leaving 15 bases between the germline ends. Germline CDR1 and CDR2: LGHDT and YNNKEL (reference sequence). The sequence was obtained from a human donor with active COVID-19. The donor label of this sample is uncertain. The chain carries TRBV3-1 (or the pseudogene TRBV3-2) and TRBJ1-2; D possibly corresponds to TRBD1 (6 bases). The sequencing input was peripheral blood. The CDR3 sequence: CASSQDPDRPYTF. CDR3 DNA sequence: TGTGCCAGCAGCCAGGATCCCGACAGGCCCTACACCTTC.